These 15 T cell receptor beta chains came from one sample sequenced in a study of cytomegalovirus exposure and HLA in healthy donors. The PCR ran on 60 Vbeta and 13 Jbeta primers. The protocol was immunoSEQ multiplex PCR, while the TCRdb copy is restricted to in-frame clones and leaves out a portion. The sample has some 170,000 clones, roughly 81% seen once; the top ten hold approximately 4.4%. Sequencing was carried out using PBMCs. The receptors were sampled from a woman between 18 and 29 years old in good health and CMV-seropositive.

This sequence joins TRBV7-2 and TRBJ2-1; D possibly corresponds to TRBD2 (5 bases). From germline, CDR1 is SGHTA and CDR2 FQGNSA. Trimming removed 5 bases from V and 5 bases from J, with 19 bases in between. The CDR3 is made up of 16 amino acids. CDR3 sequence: CASSPRTPKQNNEQFF. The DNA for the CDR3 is TGTGCCAGCAGCCCGAGGACTCCTAAACAAAACAATGAGCAGTTCTTC.

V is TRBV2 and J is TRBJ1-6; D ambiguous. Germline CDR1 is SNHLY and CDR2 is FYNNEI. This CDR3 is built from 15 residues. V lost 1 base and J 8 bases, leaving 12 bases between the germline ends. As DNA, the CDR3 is TGTGCCAGCAGTGAAGATTTGGGGAGAGATTCACCCCTCCACTTT. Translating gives CASSEDLGRDSPLHF.

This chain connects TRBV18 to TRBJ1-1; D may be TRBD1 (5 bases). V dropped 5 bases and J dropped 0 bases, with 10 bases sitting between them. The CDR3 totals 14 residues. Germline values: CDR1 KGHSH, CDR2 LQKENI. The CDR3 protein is CASSSTVMNTEAFF. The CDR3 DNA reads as TGTGCCAGCTCATCGACAGTTATGAACACTGAAGCTTTCTTT.

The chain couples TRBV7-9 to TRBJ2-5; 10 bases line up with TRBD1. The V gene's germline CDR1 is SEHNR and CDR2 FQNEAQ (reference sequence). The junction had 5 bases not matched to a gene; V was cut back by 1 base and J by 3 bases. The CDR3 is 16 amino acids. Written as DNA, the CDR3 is TGTGCCAGCAGCTTAGTACCTGGACAGGGGGAAGAGACCCAGTACTTC. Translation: CASSLVPGQGEETQYF.

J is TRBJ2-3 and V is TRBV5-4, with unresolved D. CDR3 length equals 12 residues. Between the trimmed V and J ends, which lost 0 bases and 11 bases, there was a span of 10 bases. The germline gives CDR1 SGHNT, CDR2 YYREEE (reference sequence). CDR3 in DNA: TGTGCCAGCAGCTTGGTTAGCAGCCGGCAGTATTTT. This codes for CASSLVSSRQYF.

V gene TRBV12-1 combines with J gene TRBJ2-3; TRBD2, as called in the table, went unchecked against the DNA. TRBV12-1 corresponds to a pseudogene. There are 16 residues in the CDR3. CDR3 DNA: TGTGCCAGCAGCGGGGGGACTAGCGGGACTACAGATACGCAGTATTTT. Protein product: CASSGGTSGTTDTQYF.

The CDR3 DNA follows: TGTGCCAGCAGTTACGGGGGACAGGGCGTGCAACAGCCCCAGCATTTT. Protein sequence: CASSYGGQGVQQPQHF. The rearrangement joins TRBV6-5 to TRBJ1-5, with 9 bases aligning to TRBD1. Germline CDR1 reads MNHEY; CDR2 reads SVGAGI. V gave up 2 bases and J gave up 7 bases; unmatched junction bases: 9. The CDR3 covers 16 residues.

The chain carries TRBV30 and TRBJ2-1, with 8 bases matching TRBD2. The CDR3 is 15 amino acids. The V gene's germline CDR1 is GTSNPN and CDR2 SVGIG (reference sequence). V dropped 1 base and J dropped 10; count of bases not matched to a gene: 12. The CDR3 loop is CAWSGDPRAGGEQFF. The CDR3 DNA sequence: TGTGCCTGGAGTGGAGACCCCCGTGCGGGAGGCGAGCAGTTCTTC.

As DNA, the CDR3 is TGCAGCGTTGTCGGGGTGAACACTGAAGCTTTCTTT. Amino acid sequence: CSVVGVNTEAFF. The chain uses TRBV29-1 and TRBJ1-1; no definite D call. This CDR3 spans 12 amino acids. Trimming cost V 4 bases and J 0 bases, with 6 bases left between them. Germline lookup yields CDR1 SQVTM and CDR2 ANQGSEA. Full variable domain (remainder filled in from reference TRBV29-1 and TRBJ1-1): SAVISQKPSRDICQRGTSLTIQCQVDSQVTMMFWYRQQPGQSLTLIATANQGSEATYESGFVIDKFPISRPNLTFSTLTVSNMSPEDSSIYLCSVVGVNTEAFFGQGTRLTVV.

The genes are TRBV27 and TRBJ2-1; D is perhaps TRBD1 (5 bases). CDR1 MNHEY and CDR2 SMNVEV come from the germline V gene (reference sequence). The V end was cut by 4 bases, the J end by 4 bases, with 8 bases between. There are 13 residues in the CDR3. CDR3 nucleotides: TGTGCCAGCAGTTCGGCAGGGTACAATGAGCAGTTCTTC. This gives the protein CASSSAGYNEQFF.

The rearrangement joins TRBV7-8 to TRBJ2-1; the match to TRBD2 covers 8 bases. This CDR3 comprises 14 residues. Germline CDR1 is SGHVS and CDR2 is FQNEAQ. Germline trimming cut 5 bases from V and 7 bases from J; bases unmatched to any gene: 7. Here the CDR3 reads CASSQREGRNEQFF. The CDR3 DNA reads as TGTGCCAGCAGCCAACGGGAGGGGAGGAATGAGCAGTTCTTC.

DNA of the CDR3: TGTGCTAGTGGTTTGGTACTGGGGGCCAGCAACAATGAGCAGTTCTTC. As protein: CASGLVLGASNNEQFF. This chain uses TRBV12-5 with TRBJ2-1; possibly TRBD1 for D (6 bases). This CDR3 is 16 amino acids long. The ends were cut back, 0 bases at V and 5 bases at J, with 14 bases in the middle. Germline V CDR1 and CDR2: LGHNT, FRNRAP.

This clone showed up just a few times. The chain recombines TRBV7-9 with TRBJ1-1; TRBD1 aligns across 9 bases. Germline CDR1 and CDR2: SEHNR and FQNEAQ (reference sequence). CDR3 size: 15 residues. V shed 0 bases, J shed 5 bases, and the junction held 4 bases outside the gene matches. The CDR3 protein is CASSLAGTGRTEAFF. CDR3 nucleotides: TGTGCCAGCAGCTTAGCTGGGACAGGGAGGACTGAAGCTTTCTTT.

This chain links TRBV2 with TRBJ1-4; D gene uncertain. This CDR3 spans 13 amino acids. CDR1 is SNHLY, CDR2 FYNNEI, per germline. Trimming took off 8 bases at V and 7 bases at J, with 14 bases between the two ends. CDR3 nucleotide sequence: TGTGCCAGCGGTGCGGTGATCGGTGAAAAACTGTTTTTT. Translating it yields CASGAVIGEKLFF.

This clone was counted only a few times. CDR3 bases: TGTGCCAGCAGCCCTACAGGGTCACGGCAGCCCCAGCATTTT. Translated, it gives CASSPTGSRQPQHF. This chain links TRBV28 with TRBJ1-5; a weak D match, TRBD1 (6 bases). Between the trimmed V and J ends, which lost 6 bases and 7 bases, there was a span of 16 bases. CDR3 length equals 14 residues. Germline V gene sequence: CDR1 MDHEN, CDR2 SYDVKM.